Presented here are 9 T cell receptor beta chains from one specimen sequenced in a study of cytomegalovirus exposure and HLA in healthy donors. PCR primers comprised 60 Vbeta and 13 Jbeta primers. Only in-frame clones appear in the TCRdb table, and some are missing; sequencing was by immunoSEQ multiplex PCR. The sample holds around 150,000 clones. The sequencing input was PBMCs. These receptor sequences come from a woman aged 55-75 years in good health and CMV-seronegative.

CDR3 residues: CASSLPLEGATEAFF. The DNA for the CDR3 is TGTGCCAGCAGCTTGCCCCTCGAGGGGGCCACTGAAGCTTTCTTT. V is TRBV5-4 and J is TRBJ1-1; 7 bases align to TRBD1. The CDR3 loop spans 15 amino acids. Trimming took 1 base from V and 4 from J; bases not matched to a gene: 7. CDR1 is SGHNT, CDR2 YYREEE, per germline (reference sequence).

The chain employs TRBV6-5 and TRBJ2-1; a possible D gene is TRBD1 (5 bases). The CDR3 spans 12 residues. V dropped 6 bases and J dropped 10 bases, with 13 bases sitting between them. Germline V CDR1 and CDR2: MNHEY, SVGAGI. The CDR3: CASRLTAREQFF. The CDR3, as DNA: TGTGCCAGCAGACTGACAGCTCGCGAGCAGTTCTTC.

V usage is TRBV23-1 and J usage is TRBJ2-1; 8 bases line up with TRBD2. TRBV23-1 is an ORF, with its function uncertain. Unmatched junction bases numbered 14, after V lost 6 bases and J lost 1 base. This CDR3 has 18 residues. The CDR3 region is CASRERGGLAVSYNEQFF. CDR3 nucleotide sequence: TGCGCCAGCAGGGAACGCGGGGGGCTAGCGGTATCCTACAATGAGCAGTTCTTC.

V usage is TRBV27 and J usage is TRBJ2-4, with D perhaps matching TRBD2 (7 bases). CDR1 is MNHEY, CDR2 SMNVEV, per germline (reference sequence). V was shortened by 8 bases and J by 12 bases, with 17 bases between the two germline ends. This CDR3 region has 12 residues. Here the CDR3 DNA reads TGTGCCAGCGGAGGGGGGGGTCGAGGTCAGTACTTC. Protein product: CASGGGGRGQYF.

The chain is built from TRBV4-2 and TRBJ1-1; a weak D match, TRBD1 (6 bases). Per the germline V gene, CDR1 is LGHNA and CDR2 is YNFKEQ. Trimming removed 4 bases at V and 0 bases at J, with 9 bases between. The CDR3 is 14 amino acids. CDR3: CASSPGHVNTEAFF. The CDR3 bases are TGTGCCAGCAGCCCGGGACATGTGAACACTGAAGCTTTCTTT.

The chain joins TRBV18 to TRBJ2-1; TRBD2 matches at 14 bases. The CDR3 has 15 amino acids. Germline CDR1 and CDR2: KGHSH and LQKENI. Trimming took 3 bases from V and 9 from J; bases not matched to a gene: 4. The CDR3 DNA sequence: TGTGCCAGCTCACCGGGACTAGCGGGGGCGCGTGAGCAGTTCTTC. Its protein product is CASSPGLAGAREQFF.

V and J are TRBV6-1 and TRBJ2-1, with 7 positions matching TRBD1. The germline V gene has CDR1 MNHNS and CDR2 SASEGT. The trim removed 3 bases at V and 15 bases at J, leaving 5 bases unmatched. The CDR3 totals 11 residues. The CDR3 DNA reads as TGTGCCAGCAGTGATCACAGGGGACGGTTCTTC. This translates into CASSDHRGRFF.

This chain connects TRBV10-3 to TRBJ1-2; maybe TRBD1 (6 bases). Looked up from germline, CDR1 is ENHRY and CDR2 is SYGVKD. The V gene lost 2 bases and the J gene lost 5 bases, with 12 bases spanning the gap. This CDR3 spans 14 amino acids. This CDR3 is CAISEGTTEYGYTF. CDR3 DNA: TGTGCCATCAGTGAGGGGACAACAGAGTATGGCTACACCTTC.

The V gene is TRBV4-2, the J gene TRBJ1-2, with D unclear. CDR1 is LGHNA, CDR2 YNFKEQ, per germline. The V and J ends lost 0 bases and 5 bases respectively, with 16 bases between them. The CDR3 sequence is 16 residues long. The CDR3 DNA is TGTGCCAGCAGCCAAGATCTTGCGAACCCCGGGTATGGCTACACCTTC. Translation gives CASSQDLANPGYGYTF.